The T cell receptor (beta chain) under discussion was sequenced for a study of T-cell reconstitution after alpha-beta-depleted transplantation in children. The TCRbeta library was prepared with unique molecular identifiers. A single record per CDR3 protein comes from TCRdb applying MiXCR to the PCR reads. The sample has around 680,000 distinct CDR3 sequences; about 15% are singletons. The ends lost 5 bases at V and 3 bases at J; junction bases unmatched: 10. The CDR3 consists of 16 residues. Germline CDR1 SGHTA, CDR2 FQGNSA. The sequences come from PBMCs from the stem cell graft donor, collected from the stem cell graft. The TCR was taken from a human donor who donated a stem cell graft to a child with acute myeloid leukemia. The genes are TRBV7-2 and TRBJ1-2; TRBD1 matches at 9 bases. The CDR3 protein is CASSIIPGQGHYGYTF. DNA for the CDR3: TGTGCCAGCAGCATCATTCCGGGACAGGGTCACTATGGCTACACCTTC. Supplemented by reference TRBV7-2 and TRBJ1-2, the full variable domain reads GAGVSQSPSNKVTEKGKDVELRCDPISGHTALYWYRQSLGQGLEFLIYFQGNSAPDKSGLPSDRFSAERTGGSVSTLTIQRTQQEDSAVYLCASSIIPGQGHYGYTFGSGTRLTVV.